This TCR beta chain was found in a study of blood T cell repertoires in COVID-19. Study information: The United States, Italy and Spain supplied acute and convalescent COVID-19 samples.

Between the trimmed V and J ends, which lost 6 bases and 0 bases, there was a span of 9 bases. The CDR3 consists of 13 residues. Germline V lookup: CDR1 MNHEY, CDR2 SVGAGI. Cohort assignment relied on participant-reported clinical history. Someone with COVID-19 had been met by exposed participants within 2 weeks before study entry. Per the original data handling: Estimation of nucleated cell counts relied on the amplification of reference gene primers. Assay: immunoSEQ multiplex PCR; the TCRdb copy retains only in-frame clones and omits some. V and J calls and clone size are those listed in that table; D and trimming were worked out from the DNA. The sample gives about 270,000 clones, approximately 90% of which show up once; 2.5% to 3% is in the top ten.

Sequenced sample: PBMCs or T cells enriched from blood (not recorded which). The chain combines TRBV6-5 with TRBJ2-7; D might be TRBD1 (6 bases). The source of this sequence is a man aged 35-49 years who had been exposed to COVID-19. CDR3 coding DNA: TGTGCCAGCAGCCGGGACAACTCCTACGAGCAGTACTTC. It codes for CASSRDNSYEQYF.